The rows below give T cell receptor beta chains drawn from one sample of a study of T cells in Graves' hyperthyroidism and ophthalmopathy. MiXCR, run by TCRdb on the multiplex PCR reads, gives a single entry per CDR3 protein. Of some 510,000 distinct CDR3 sequences in the sample, less than 25% were seen once. The specimen sequenced was blood. The receptors come from a young man with Graves' hyperthyroidism. Each CDR3 is given with its conserved first and last residue. Fields, in order: V gene, D gene, J gene, clone size, CDR3 DNA, CDR3 protein. The D gene is left open where the match is weak. Rows give clone size only sometimes, using once, few, many, or a class for an expanded clone.

TRBV30	.	TRBJ1-1	many	TGTGCCTGGAGTGCACATTCCCTTGAAGCTTTCTTT	CAWSAHSLEAFF
TRBV12-3/TRBV12-4	.	TRBJ2-5	.	TGTGCCAGCAGTTCCATGGGACAAGAGACCCAGTACTTC	CASSSMGQETQYF
TRBV2	.	TRBJ1-1	few	TGTGCCAGCAGTGAGGGAACGGGTAGCACTGAAGCTTTCTTT	CASSEGTGSTEAFF
TRBV19	.	TRBJ1-2	many	TGTGCCAGTAGTATCCCGACTAACTATGGCTACACCTTC	CASSIPTNYGYTF
TRBV28	TRBD1	TRBJ1-6	.	TGTGCCAGCCGAAACAGGGGCCCATATAATTCACCCCTCCACTTT	CASRNRGPYNSPLHF
TRBV6-1	.	TRBJ1-2	.	TGTGCCAGCAGCGATTACCTATGGGGCTACACCTTC	CASSDYLWGYTF
TRBV5-1	.	TRBJ1-1	few	TGCGCCAGCAGCCCTACACCGACAGCTGAAGCTTTCTTT	CASSPTPTAEAFF
TRBV12-3/TRBV12-4	.	TRBJ1-5	once	TGTGCCAGCAGCCCGACATCTGGGGGCAATCAGCCCCAGCATTTT	CASSPTSGGNQPQHF
TRBV2	TRBD1	TRBJ2-7	few	TGTGCCAGCAGTGCTTCCGGGACAGGGCTCTCCTACGAGCAGTACTTC	CASSASGTGLSYEQYF
TRBV6-1	TRBD2	TRBJ2-7	many	TGTGCCAGCAGGGATAGCGGGAGGTCTGACTACGAGCAGTACTTC	CASRDSGRSDYEQYF
TRBV29-1	.	TRBJ2-7	few	TGCAGCGTTGAGCTTCGACAGTCCTCCTACGAGCAGTACTTC	CSVELRQSSYEQYF
TRBV15	.	TRBJ1-5	many	TGTGCCACCAGCACCGAATATTTAGGGTACAATCAGCCCCAGCATTTT	CATSTEYLGYNQPQHF
TRBV4-1	.	TRBJ1-2	.	TGCGCCAGCAGCCAAGACCGGACGGTTAACTATGGCTACACCTTC	CASSQDRTVNYGYTF
TRBV28	.	TRBJ1-5	many	TGTGCCAGCATTGATAGCAATCAGCCCCAGCATTTT	CASIDSNQPQHF
TRBV7-9	.	TRBJ1-2	many	TGTGCCAGCAGCATACCCGACGGAGAAGCTAACTATGGCTACACCTTC	CASSIPDGEANYGYTF
TRBV2	.	TRBJ2-7	.	TGTGCCAGCAGTGAAGCGCTTCTACAAACTCACTCCTACGAGCAGTACTTC	CASSEALLQTHSYEQYF
TRBV7-8	.	TRBJ1-5	many	TGTGCCAGCAGCGACGACCTTGACCAGCCCCAGCATTTT	CASSDDLDQPQHF
TRBV6-2/TRBV6-3	.	TRBJ1-2	few	TGTGCCAGCAGTTATCGCGGCTACACCTTC	CASSYRGYTF
TRBV5-1	.	TRBJ1-5	.	TGCGCCAGCAGCTTTGGGCCCATCGAAGGGCAGCCCCAGCATTTT	CASSFGPIEGQPQHF
TRBV28	TRBD1	TRBJ1-5	many	TGTGCCAGCATCGACAGGGGACGACAGCCCCAGCATTTT	CASIDRGRQPQHF
TRBV12-3/TRBV12-4	TRBD2	TRBJ2-7	many	TGTGCCAGCAGTTTTTGGGGACTAGGGTCGAACGAGCAGTACTTC	CASSFWGLGSNEQYF
TRBV28	.	TRBJ2-7	many	TGTGCCAGCAGTTTGGGATGGGGGCCCCTTTACGAGCAGTACTTC	CASSLGWGPLYEQYF
TRBV30	TRBD1	TRBJ1-5	.	TGTGCCTGGGAACAGGGGTTCAATCAGCCCCAGCATTTT	CAWEQGFNQPQHF
TRBV6-2/TRBV6-3	.	TRBJ1-5	many	TGTGCCAGCACCCCTCGAGGGAATCTTCAGCCCCAGCATTTT	CASTPRGNLQPQHF
TRBV19	TRBD1	TRBJ2-2	.	TGTGCCAGTAACCCTCGACAGGGTAGGACCGGGGAGCTGTTTTTT	CASNPRQGRTGELFF
TRBV5-1	TRBD1	TRBJ2-6	few	TGCGCCAGCAGCAGGGGACAGGGCCCCTCTGGGGCCAACGTCCTGACTTTC	CASSRGQGPSGANVLTF
TRBV28	TRBD2	TRBJ2-7	.	TGTGCCACCCAAAGGATTGGGGACTACGATCAGTACTTC	CATQRIGDYDQYF
TRBV5-1	.	TRBJ1-2	few	TGCGCCAGCAGCCCCACATTTGAAGGCTACACCTTC	CASSPTFEGYTF
TRBV18	.	TRBJ1-1	few	TGTGCCAGCTCACTCACCTCGCCACAGGAAATGAACACTGAAGCTTTCTTT	CASSLTSPQEMNTEAFF
TRBV6-1	.	TRBJ1-1	many	TGTGCCAGCAGTGAAGAGAGGACATTTTTCATGAACACTGAAGCTTTCTTT	CASSEERTFFMNTEAFF
TRBV25-1	TRBD2	TRBJ2-7	once	TGTGCCAGCACCGGGACTAGCGGGAGATTTAGGTACGAGCAGTACTTC	CASTGTSGRFRYEQYF
TRBV5-1	.	TRBJ2-7	many	TGCGCCAGCAGCAAACAGGGAAGCTCCTACGAGCAGTACTTC	CASSKQGSSYEQYF
TRBV19	TRBD1	TRBJ1-3	.	TGTGCCAGTAGTACCTCGGGACAGACCATTATGAACACCATATATTTT	CASSTSGQTIMNTIYF
TRBV14	TRBD2	TRBJ2-7	many	TGTGCCAGCAGCCCAGCGGGACGACGACTCACAAACTACGAGCAGTACTTC	CASSPAGRRLTNYEQYF
TRBV25-1	.	TRBJ2-2	.	TGTGCCAGCAGTGACCTTCTTGGAGGGGAGCTGTTTTTT	CASSDLLGGELFF
TRBV6-1	.	TRBJ1-5	.	TGTGCCAGCAGTGAAGCCAGGGATGGCAATCAGCCCCAGCATTTT	CASSEARDGNQPQHF
TRBV12-3/TRBV12-4	TRBD1	TRBJ2-7	.	TGTGCCAGCAGCCCCGGGACAGGGTTTTTGTTCGAGCAGTACTTC	CASSPGTGFLFEQYF
TRBV19	.	TRBJ1-5	many	TGTGCCAGTAGTATAGAGGACAGACGCAATCAGCCCCAGCATTTT	CASSIEDRRNQPQHF
TRBV27	TRBD1	TRBJ1-2	.	TGTGCCAGCAGTTTACAGGGGGGTAACTATGGCTACACCTTC	CASSLQGGNYGYTF
TRBV6-5	TRBD2	TRBJ2-7	.	TGTGCCAGCAGTCCTCGACTAGCGGGGCAGTACTTC	CASSPRLAGQYF
TRBV5-1	TRBD2	TRBJ2-5	.	TGCGCCAGCAGCTTGGGCGCAAGCGGGGGAGAGACCCAGTACTTC	CASSLGASGGETQYF
TRBV29-1	.	TRBJ1-1	many	TGCAGCGTTGCACCGGGAGGCAGGCGCACTGAAGCTTTCTTT	CSVAPGGRRTEAFF
TRBV6-5	TRBD1	TRBJ1-1	many	TGTGCCAGCAGGGGACAGGGGGCTAGGAGCACTGAAGCTTTCTTT	CASRGQGARSTEAFF
TRBV29-1	.	TRBJ1-1	.	TGCAGCGTCCGGCCCCTTCTGAACACTGAAGCTTTCTTT	CSVRPLLNTEAFF
TRBV18	.	TRBJ1-3	.	TGTGCCAGCTCACCACGGACAGTCTCTGGAAACACCATATATTTT	CASSPRTVSGNTIYF
TRBV25-1	TRBD1	TRBJ2-5	.	TGTGCCAGCAGTGAGGTGGACAGGGAGAAGGAAGAGACCCAGTACTTC	CASSEVDREKEETQYF
TRBV5-1	.	TRBJ2-5	many	TGCGCCAGCAGCTCGCAGGGGGGGGCGCAAGAGACCCAGTACTTC	CASSSQGGAQETQYF
TRBV28	TRBD1	TRBJ1-2	.	TGTGCCAGCAGTGCCGGGACAGGAGCTAACTATGGCTACACCTTC	CASSAGTGANYGYTF
TRBV7-9	.	TRBJ1-2	.	TGTGCCAGCAGCTTGGACGGTGACTGGGGCATAACGAATACCTTC	CASSLDGDWGITNTF
TRBV6-1	.	TRBJ1-2	many	TGTGCCAGCAGTGAACAGGGGAGAGGCTACACCTTC	CASSEQGRGYTF
TRBV6-2/TRBV6-3	TRBD1	TRBJ2-7	many	TGTGCCAGCAGTTACTTCCCAACGACGACAGGGGGGAAGTACGAGCAGTACTTC	CASSYFPTTTGGKYEQYF
TRBV4-1	TRBD1	TRBJ1-2	many	TGCGCCAGCAGCCAAGATGTAGGACAGGGGGGCTATGGCTACACCTTC	CASSQDVGQGGYGYTF
TRBV29-1	.	TRBJ1-2	many	TGCGGAGGGGACTCCTATGGCTACACCTTC	CGGDSYGYTF
TRBV30	.	TRBJ1-2	many	TGTGCCTGGAGCGCCGACCTAGGGTCCTATGGCTACACCTTC	CAWSADLGSYGYTF